The present T cell receptor beta chain was sequenced within a study of Tregs in tolerant kidney transplant recipients. General study points: Validation in larger populations is needed because few patients were studied. In tolerant patients, donor-specific Tregs outgrew total Tregs, suggesting antigen-driven expansion.

Sequencing was performed with immunoSEQ multiplex PCR; in TCRdb, only in-frame clones are kept and a portion is missing. The repertoire table contains over 25,000 clones. On this clone itself: The antigen is not known.

Sequencing was performed on CD8+ T cells from blood, taken before the transplant. The receptor was isolated from a human donor who received a combined kidney and bone marrow transplant.

Incomplete CDR3 DNA: TGCAGCGTTGATCGGACAGGGGGCTTTGAA. Protein product: CSVDRTGGFE. The complete CDR3 reads CSVDRTGGFEAFF. This chain connects TRBV29-1 to TRBJ1-1, with 11 bases matching TRBD1. The CDR3 goes on 3 residues after the read ends, and that part is filled in from the germline J gene. This CDR3 region has 13 residues. The V gene's germline CDR1 is SQVTM and CDR2 ANQGSEA. V shed 3 bases, J shed 7 bases, and the junction held 4 bases outside the gene matches.